One T cell receptor (beta chain) is described in this entry. The protocol was immunoSEQ multiplex PCR, while the TCRdb copy is restricted to in-frame clones and leaves out a portion. The table records fewer than 700,000 clones, roughly 79% of them present only once. This record belongs to a study of shared clonotypes between healthy human individuals. Germline loops: CDR1 SEHNR, CDR2 FQNEAQ (reference sequence). V lost 10 bases, J lost 9 bases, and 13 bases stayed unmatched. The CDR3 spans 14 residues. Sequencing used PBMCs. This receptor was obtained from a woman aged 40 to 50 in good health. Some clones in this sample may be carry-over from other donors' samples. The gene calls are TRBV7-9 and TRBJ2-1; 9 bases map to TRBD2. The CDR3 DNA reads TGTGCCACGACGGAGGTAGCGGGAGTGGGTGAGCAGTTCTTC. Protein sequence: CATTEVAGVGEQFF.